This TCR beta chain was observed in a study of cytomegalovirus exposure and HLA in healthy donors. For the study at large: Of the donors genotyped, several hundred in all, around 76% fell in the Caucasian-associated ancestry cluster.

The V end was cut by 3 bases, the J end by 5 bases, with 4 bases between. The germline V gene has CDR1 KGHSH and CDR2 LQKENI. This CDR3 is built from 12 residues. Notes on this clone: Antigen: not known.

The study, taken as a whole, reports: Prediction of most subjects' HLA-A and HLA-B alleles by TCR beta sequences was reportedly accurate.

The PCR employed 60 Vbeta primers together with 13 Jbeta primers. Here immunoSEQ multiplex PCR was the method, and the copy in TCRdb shows in-frame clones only, minus some. This table holds roughly 180,000 clones, roughly 74% found once. Sequencing was performed on PBMCs. The J gene is TRBJ2-2, the V gene TRBV18; D not resolved. The TCR originated in a woman aged 25 to 39 in good health and CMV-seropositive. Here the CDR3 reads CASSPQTGELFF. CDR3 nucleotides: TGTGCCAGCTCACCCCAAACCGGGGAGCTGTTTTTT.